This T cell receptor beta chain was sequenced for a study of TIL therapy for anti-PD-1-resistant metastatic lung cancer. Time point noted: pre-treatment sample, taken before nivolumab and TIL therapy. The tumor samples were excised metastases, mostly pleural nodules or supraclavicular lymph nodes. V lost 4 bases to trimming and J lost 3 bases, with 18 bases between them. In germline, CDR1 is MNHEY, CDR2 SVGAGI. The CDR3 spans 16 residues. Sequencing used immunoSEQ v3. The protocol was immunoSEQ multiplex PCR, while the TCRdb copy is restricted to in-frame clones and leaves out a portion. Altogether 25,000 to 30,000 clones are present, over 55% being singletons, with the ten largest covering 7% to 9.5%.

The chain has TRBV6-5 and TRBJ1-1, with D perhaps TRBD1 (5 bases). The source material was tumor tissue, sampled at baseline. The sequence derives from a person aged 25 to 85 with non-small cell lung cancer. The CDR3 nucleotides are TGTGCCAGCAGTTCCCTCAGGGTAGGGGTAGACACTGAAGCTTTCTTT. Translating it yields CASSSLRVGVDTEAFF.